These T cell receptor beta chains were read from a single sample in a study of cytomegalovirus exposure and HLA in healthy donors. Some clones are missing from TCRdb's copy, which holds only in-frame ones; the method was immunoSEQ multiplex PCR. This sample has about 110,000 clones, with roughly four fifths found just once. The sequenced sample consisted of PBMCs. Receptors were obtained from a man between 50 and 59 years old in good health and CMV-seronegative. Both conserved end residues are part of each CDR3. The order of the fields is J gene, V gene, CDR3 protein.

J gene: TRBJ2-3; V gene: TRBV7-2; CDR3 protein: CASRVGGDADTQYF
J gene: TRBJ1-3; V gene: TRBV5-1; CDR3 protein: CASSPGGGLSSGNTIYF
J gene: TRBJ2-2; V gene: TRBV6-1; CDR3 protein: CASSNWWNTGELFF
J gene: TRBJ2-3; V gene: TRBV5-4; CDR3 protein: CAWGGLAGSVTDTQYF
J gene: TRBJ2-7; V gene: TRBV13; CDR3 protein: CASSLGPPGDEQYF
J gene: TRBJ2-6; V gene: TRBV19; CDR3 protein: CASSMGRGSYSGANVLTF
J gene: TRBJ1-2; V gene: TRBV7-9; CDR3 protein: CASRPAFGGYTF
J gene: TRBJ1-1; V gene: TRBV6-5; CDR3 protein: CASSYSRKVNTEAFF
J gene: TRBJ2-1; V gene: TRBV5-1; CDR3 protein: CASSIDGGGEQFF
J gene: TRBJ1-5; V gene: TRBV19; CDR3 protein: CASSIMDRVGGNQPQHF
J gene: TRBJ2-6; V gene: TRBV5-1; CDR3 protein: CASSFGSSGANVLTF
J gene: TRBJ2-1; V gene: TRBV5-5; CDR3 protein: CASSLAPSGHNEQFF
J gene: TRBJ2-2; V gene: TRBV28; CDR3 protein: CASSLPPWGGFENTGELFF
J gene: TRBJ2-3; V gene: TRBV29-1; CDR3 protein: CSADQGGTDTQYF
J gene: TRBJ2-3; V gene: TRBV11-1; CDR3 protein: CASSARHPDTQYF
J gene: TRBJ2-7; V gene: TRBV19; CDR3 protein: CASSMTHYEQYF
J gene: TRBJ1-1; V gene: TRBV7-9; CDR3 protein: CACPGGEMNTEAFF
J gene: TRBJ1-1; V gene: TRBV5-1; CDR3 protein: CASSLTGMNTEAFF
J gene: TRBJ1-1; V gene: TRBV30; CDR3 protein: CAWSVQMNTEAFF
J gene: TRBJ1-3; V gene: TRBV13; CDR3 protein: CASSYRGAGGNTIYF
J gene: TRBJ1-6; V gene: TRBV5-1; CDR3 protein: CASSLAPTGGSSPLHF